A selection of T cell receptor beta chains follows, all from one sample in a study of tumor and adjacent non-tumor tissue in lung cancer. TCRdb analysed the multiplex PCR reads with MiXCR anew, one entry per CDR3 protein. This sample carries approximately 86,000 distinct CDR3 sequences, over 60% of them seen once, and the ten largest clones take roughly 9%. Sequenced sample: lung tumor tissue. All receptors derive from a middle-aged woman with non-small cell lung cancer. The CDR3 runs from the conserved cysteine through the conserved F or W. A D gene is named only where the DNA matches it firmly.

CDR3aa	v_gene	j_gene	d_gene
CSVSPGTGHEQYF	TRBV29-1	TRBJ2-7	TRBD1
CGISLDRNQPHHF	TRBV11-2	TRBJ1-5	NA
CASSQGRGGTEAFF	TRBV14	TRBJ1-1	NA
CASRMGQGTYNEQFF	TRBV4-1	TRBJ2-1	NA
CDSSATGLLYGYTF	TRBV6-1	TRBJ1-2	NA
CATSDPLQQFSSIDTQYF	TRBV24-1	TRBJ2-3	NA
CANHSGGPTYEQFF	TRBV6-2/TRBV6-3	NA	NA
CSARSGNTQETQYF	TRBV20-1	TRBJ2-5	NA
CASSLRLAGFTEISGTNVLTF	TRBV11-2	TRBJ2-6	TRBD2
CASRPGLGFSPLHF	TRBV5-4	TRBJ1-6	NA
CASSFSVVTDNEQFF	TRBV13	TRBJ2-1	NA
CASSQGLTDTQCF	TRBV14	TRBJ2-3	NA
CASNSSTGDLFF	TRBV12-3/TRBV12-4	TRBJ2-2	NA
CTSSLADNSYEQYF	TRBV6-1	TRBJ2-7	TRBD2
CASSLGGEAFF	TRBV12-3/TRBV12-4	TRBJ1-1	NA
CSVSTGDDEKYF	TRBV29-1	TRBJ2-7	TRBD1
CVSSSRGTAEAFF	TRBV6-6	TRBJ1-1	NA
CASSPSMETFF	TRBV6-2/TRBV6-3	TRBJ1-1	NA
CAISDRANQPLYF	TRBV10-2	TRBJ1-5	TRBD1
CANSQDRVAAYNEQFF	TRBV4-2	TRBJ2-1	NA
CASSLIGGTDTQYF	TRBV7-2	TRBJ2-3	NA
CASRDNSGREEYF	TRBV2	TRBJ2-3	TRBD2
CSVKGTSTDGELFF	TRBV29-1	TRBJ2-2	NA
CASVDSSYNSPLHF	TRBV27	TRBJ1-6	NA
CASSSSSSRGQGPNYGYTF	TRBV6-2/TRBV6-3	TRBJ1-2	NA
CASNHGGSYVYEQYF	TRBV6-8	TRBJ2-7	TRBD2
CASSLGRQLTSTDTQYF	TRBV5-5	TRBJ2-3	NA
CASSLDYETGIEELLF	TRBV11-1	TRBJ1-4	NA